The 16 T cell receptor beta chains below come from one sample, sequenced in a study of patients and donors after allogeneic stem cell transplantation. Each CDR3 protein is one row after TCRdb ran MiXCR on the RT-PCR reads. Of tens of thousands of distinct CDR3 sequences in the sample, roughly 15% were seen once. Source material: blood, either unsorted or a sorted T cell fraction (not recorded which). Receptors originate from a human donor who was either an allogeneic HSCT recipient or a stem cell or donor lymphocyte infusion donor (not recorded which). It is not recorded whose cells these are; they may come from a transplant donor.

This clonotype has more than one count but fewer than ten. The chain uses TRBV2 and TRBJ1-1; TRBD1 matches 7 bases. This CDR3 comprises 11 residues. Trimming took 6 bases from V and 11 from J; bases not matched to a gene: 6. Looked up from germline, CDR1 is SNHLY and CDR2 is FYNNEI. CDR3 sequence: CASSDRVHAFF. Here the CDR3 DNA reads TGTGCCAGCAGCGACAGGGTACACGCTTTCTTT.

The sample holds many counts of this clonotype. The rearrangement uses TRBV9 and TRBJ1-1; D not certain. The ends were cut back, 3 bases at V and 1 base at J, with 13 bases in the middle. Germline V CDR1 and CDR2: SGDLS, YYNGEE. The CDR3 sequence is 15 residues long. This CDR3 is CASSEWVAENTEAFF. The CDR3 nucleotides read TGTGCCAGCAGCGAGTGGGTTGCGGAGAACACTGAAGCTTTCTTT. Complete variable domain (other parts from reference TRBV9 and TRBJ1-1): DSGVTQTPKHLITATGQRVTLRCSPRSGDLSVYWYQQSLDQGLQFLIQYYNGEERAKGNILERFSAQQFPDLHSELNLSSLELGDSALYFCASSEWVAENTEAFFGQGTRLTVV.

The chain links TRBV12-3 or TRBV12-4 to TRBJ2-5; 7 positions agree with TRBD1. The CDR3 totals 15 residues. The junction had 5 bases not matched to a gene; V was cut back by 4 bases and J by 0 bases. This CDR3 reads CASSSGQAYQETQYF. CDR3 nucleotide sequence: TGTGCCAGCAGTTCCGGACAGGCGTACCAAGAGACCCAGTACTTC.

This sequence joins TRBV12-3 or TRBV12-4 and TRBJ1-4; TRBD1 matches 7 bases. The CDR3 has 15 residues. The V and J ends lost 5 bases and 8 bases, in that order; junction bases with no gene match: 11. The CDR3 coding sequence is TGTGCCAGCAGTATGGGGGCAGGGGGGAAGGAAAAACTGTTTTTT. As protein: CASSMGAGGKEKLFF.

At least ten counts were recorded for this clonotype. V is TRBV5-6 and J is TRBJ1-3; the D is unclear. CDR3 size: 15 residues. Germline lookup yields CDR1 SGHDT and CDR2 YYEEEE. V was pared by 7 bases and J by 0 bases, with 14 bases between. The CDR3 is CASCLFWNSGNTIYF. DNA for the CDR3: TGTGCCAGCTGTTTATTCTGGAACTCTGGAAACACCATATATTTT.

This clonotype was observed a few times. V gene TRBV20-1 combines with J gene TRBJ2-3; no firm D call. Trimming took 0 bases from V and 1 from J, leaving 14 bases between them. The V gene's germline CDR1 is DFQATT and CDR2 SNEGSKA (reference sequence). The CDR3 has 16 amino acids. DNA of the CDR3: TGCAGTGCTAGAGATACGGCAGGCCTACGCACAGATACGCAGTATTTT. This sequence encodes CSARDTAGLRTDTQYF.

This clonotype came up many times. For the CDR3, the DNA is TGTGCCATCAGTGAGTTTGAGGGCTTGGTGCCCTATGGCTACACCTTC. Translation: CAISEFEGLVPYGYTF. V is TRBV10-3 and J is TRBJ1-2; D not resolved. This CDR3 region has 16 residues. V was cut by 1 base and J by 4 bases, with 16 bases left in between. The V gene's germline CDR1 is ENHRY and CDR2 SYGVKD.

V usage is TRBV20-1 and J usage is TRBJ2-6; no definite D call. Per the germline V gene, CDR1 is DFQATT and CDR2 is SNEGSKA (reference sequence). The CDR3 consists of 17 residues. V shed 0 bases and J shed 2 bases, with 14 bases lying between them. This CDR3 reads CSARDLAVTTGANVLTF. The CDR3 nucleotides read TGCAGTGCTAGAGATCTGGCAGTTACAACTGGGGCCAACGTCCTGACTTTC.

This clonotype has a handful of counts. This chain uses TRBV10-3 with TRBJ1-3; perhaps TRBD1 as D (6 bases). The V end lost 6 bases, the J end lost 0 bases, and 9 bases lay between the germline ends. This CDR3 comprises 14 residues. CDR1 is ENHRY, CDR2 SYGVKD, per germline. The CDR3 DNA reads as TGTGCCATCAGGGACAGTTTCTCTGGAAACACCATATATTTT. Translated: CAIRDSFSGNTIYF.

To note about this clonotype: This may be a read error, as it is one base from a much larger clone. This chain links TRBV27 with TRBJ1-2; no clear D. CDR1 and CDR2 (germline): MNHEY, SMNVEV (reference sequence). Deletions cut 2 bases from V and 4 bases from J, with 14 bases between. CDR3 length equals 15 residues. The CDR3 DNA is TGTGCCAGCAGTTTACGGAGGGCTCTTGGCTATGGCTACACCTTC. Translating gives CASSLRRALGYGYTF.

This clonotype was counted a few times. The rearrangement uses TRBV10-3 and TRBJ2-1; D uncertain. The CDR3 loop spans 12 amino acids. The V end lost 3 bases, the J end lost 7 bases, and 7 bases lay between the germline ends. CDR1 and CDR2 (germline): ENHRY, SYGVKD. CDR3 residues: CAISEFRNEQFF. The CDR3 DNA reads as TGTGCCATCAGTGAATTTAGGAATGAGCAGTTCTTC.

The genes are TRBV7-6 and TRBJ2-7, with TRBD2 as a possible D gene (6 bases). V dropped 5 bases and J dropped 1 base, with 15 bases sitting between them. The CDR3 runs 15 residues. The V gene's germline CDR1 is SGHVS and CDR2 FNYEAQ. The CDR3 spells CASSRDGTRSYEQYF. As DNA, the CDR3 is TGTGCCAGCAGCAGAGACGGGACTCGATCCTACGAGCAGTACTTC.

This clonotype turned up a few times. The genes are TRBV27 and TRBJ2-1; 13 bases map to TRBD2. The CDR3 runs to 17 residues. The J segment lost 4 bases and the V segment lost 5 bases, leaving 8 bases of the junction unmatched. Germline lookup yields CDR1 MNHEY and CDR2 SMNVEV (reference sequence). The CDR3 here is CASSLLPGLAGYNEQFF. The CDR3 region has the DNA TGTGCCAGCAGTCTCCTTCCGGGACTAGCGGGATACAATGAGCAGTTCTTC.

This clonotype was counted between two and nine times. V and J are TRBV6-5 and TRBJ2-1; 9 bases fit TRBD2. The CDR3 runs 19 residues. In germline, CDR1 is MNHEY, CDR2 SVGAGI. Unmatched junction bases numbered 13, after V lost 0 bases and J lost 4 bases. This CDR3 is CASSYSSLAGFRTYNEQFF. Here the CDR3 DNA reads TGTGCCAGCAGTTACTCGAGCCTAGCGGGATTTCGCACGTACAATGAGCAGTTCTTC.

With regard to this clonotype: This may arise from a read error, as a much more abundant clone is one base away. The chain joins TRBV10-2 to TRBJ1-1, with D possibly matching TRBD1 (6 bases). The CDR3 covers 14 residues. V lost 11 bases, J lost 5 bases, and 21 bases lay in between. Germline V gives CDR1 WSHSY, CDR2 SAAADI. CDR3 in amino acids: CAGTSTGGRTEAFF. The CDR3 DNA reads TGCGCCGGCACCTCGACAGGCGGGAGGACTGAAGCTTTCTTT.

The chain links TRBV27 to TRBJ1-2; weak D call: TRBD1 (6 bases). Trimming removed 0 bases from V and 3 bases from J, with 8 bases in between. This CDR3 has 14 residues. In germline, CDR1 is MNHEY, CDR2 SMNVEV (reference sequence). DNA for the CDR3: TGTGCCAGCAGTTTATCAAGACAGGACTATGGCTACACCTTC. Encoded protein: CASSLSRQDYGYTF.